This T cell receptor (beta chain) is drawn from a study of siplizumab effects on memory and regulatory T cells. The study, taken as a whole, reports: Alloreactive sequences traceable to unstimulated CD4+ memory cells declined significantly under siplizumab.

The CDR3 covers 16 residues. The junction had 9 bases not matched to a gene; V was cut back by 1 base and J by 5 bases. Germline-derived CDR1 and CDR2 are SGHVS and FNYEAQ. This clone was seen a few times. Its matching antigen is unknown. Using immunoSEQ multiplex PCR, the repertoire was profiled, and TCRdb retains in-frame clones only, with some absent. This table holds about 87,000 clones, 70% to 90% found once. This TCR came from a human donor in good health. The chain links TRBV7-6 to TRBJ2-3; TRBD2 aligns across 7 bases. The material sequenced was CD4+ T cells sorted from blood. CDR3 residues: CASSLVGGGPVDTQYF. Here the CDR3 DNA reads TGTGCCAGCAGCTTAGTCGGGGGAGGGCCAGTAGATACGCAGTATTTT.